Below are 11 T cell receptor beta chains sequenced from a single sample in a study of T cell responses to AZD1222 COVID-19 vaccine. Sequenced by immunoSEQ multiplex PCR; TCRdb stores in-frame clones only, minus some. The sample includes around 140,000 clones, about 92% seen only once; the top ten take roughly 3.6%. The specimen comprised peripheral blood, sampled 28 days after the second AZD1222 dose. Receptor source: an adult who received the AZD1222 COVID-19 vaccine.

The gene calls are TRBV7-2 and TRBJ2-7, with D perhaps being TRBD1 or TRBD2 (5 bases each). The CDR3 extends over 14 amino acids. Looked up from germline, CDR1 is SGHTA and CDR2 is FQGNSA. Trimming removed 5 bases at V and 9 bases at J, with 20 bases between. The CDR3 sequence: CASSLFEGFGGQYF. The CDR3 region has the DNA TGTGCCAGCAGCCTCTTTGAGGGGTTTGGAGGGCAGTACTTC.

This clone came up once. J is TRBJ1-5 and V is TRBV4-2; the D gene is possibly TRBD1 (6 bases). CDR3 size: 17 residues. V lost 1 base, J lost 3 bases, and 16 bases lay in between. Germline V gene lookup returns CDR1 LGHNA and CDR2 YNFKEQ. In nucleotides, the CDR3 is TGTGCCAGCAGCCAAGCAAGAGAAGGGGGGTACAATCAGCCCCAGCATTTT. It yields the protein CASSQAREGGYNQPQHF.

The chain employs TRBV9 and TRBJ2-7; TRBD1 or TRBD2 may be the D gene (5 bases each). V lost 0 bases and J lost 0, with 16 bases in between. Germline CDR1 is SGDLS and CDR2 is YYNGEE. The CDR3 has 17 amino acids. CDR3 protein: CASSVGSGTTSSYEQYF. As DNA, the CDR3 is TGTGCCAGCAGCGTAGGAAGTGGGACCACGAGCTCCTACGAGCAGTACTTC.

The rearrangement links TRBV6-1 to TRBJ1-6; 8 nucleotides match TRBD1. The CDR3 length is 14 residues. Germline CDR1 reads MNHNS; CDR2 reads SASEGT. V lost 2 bases and J lost 10; bases outside the gene matches: 4. The CDR3 nucleotides are TGTGCCAGCAGTGAACTGGACAGGGACTCACCCCTCCACTTT. Translation gives CASSELDRDSPLHF.

A few counts support this clone. The chain couples TRBV19 to TRBJ1-4; 7 nucleotides line up with TRBD1. Germline lookup yields CDR1 LNHDA and CDR2 SQIVND (reference sequence). CDR3 length equals 13 residues. V lost 7 bases, J lost 10 bases, and 9 bases stayed unmatched. The CDR3 is CASIDRVFGKLFF. The DNA for the CDR3 is TGTGCCAGTATTGACAGGGTCTTTGGAAAACTGTTTTTT.

J is TRBJ2-7 and V is TRBV28, with TRBD1 matching 8 bases. The trim removed 2 bases at V and 0 bases at J, leaving 3 bases unmatched. CDR3 length: 15 residues. Germline-derived CDR1 and CDR2 are MDHEN and SYDVKM. This CDR3 reads CASSLNTGGSYEQYF. CDR3 sequence (DNA): TGTGCCAGCAGTTTAAATACAGGGGGCTCCTACGAGCAGTACTTC.

The V gene is TRBV6-5, the J gene TRBJ1-1, with TRBD1 matching over 7 bases. This CDR3 has 14 amino acids. The J segment lost 1 base and the V segment lost 5 bases, leaving 4 bases of the junction unmatched. In germline, CDR1 is MNHEY, CDR2 SVGAGI. The CDR3 is CASSRGTENTEAFF. The CDR3 nucleotides are TGTGCCAGCAGTCGAGGGACAGAGAACACTGAAGCTTTCTTT.

This rearrangement joins TRBV6-5 to TRBJ1-1, with 8 bases lining up with TRBD1. J was trimmed by 4 bases and V by 4 bases; bases with no gene match: 11. Germline CDR1 is MNHEY and CDR2 is SVGAGI. This CDR3 has 16 residues. CDR3 region: CASSSADGQGGTEAFF. The CDR3 DNA reads TGTGCCAGCAGTTCTGCCGACGGACAGGGAGGCACTGAAGCTTTCTTT.

The J gene is TRBJ2-3, the V gene TRBV9, with D unresolved. Trimming removed 0 bases at V and 3 bases at J, with 14 bases between. CDR1 and CDR2 (germline): SGDLS, YYNGEE. The CDR3 covers 16 residues. The CDR3, as DNA: TGTGCCAGCAGCGTAGGGCGGCCCGCCGTTACAGATACGCAGTATTTT. It translates to CASSVGRPAVTDTQYF.

The V gene is TRBV5-1, the J gene TRBJ1-5, with 7 bases fitting TRBD1. Germline V gene sequence: CDR1 SGHRS, CDR2 YFSETQ. This CDR3 region has 15 residues. The V segment lost 0 bases and the J segment 5 bases; nucleotides outside the gene matches: 5. This chain's CDR3 is CASSLAGQTYQPQHF. In DNA form, the CDR3 reads TGCGCCAGCAGCTTGGCGGGACAGACATATCAGCCCCAGCATTTT.

This chain uses TRBV4-3 with TRBJ1-1; no definite D call. The CDR3 extends over 19 amino acids. The V end lost 0 bases, the J end lost 0 bases, and 20 bases lay between the germline ends. Germline values: CDR1 LGHNA, CDR2 YSLEER. The CDR3 spells CASSQELRAQRTMNTEAFF. The CDR3 DNA reads as TGCGCCAGCAGCCAAGAGCTCAGAGCTCAGCGTACCATGAACACTGAAGCTTTCTTT.